The present entry profiles one TCR beta chain with its context. Its cognate antigen is unknown. The data belong to a study of shared clonotypes between healthy human individuals. Study details: CD4 naive and CD4 memory each took three plates per donor, while CD8 naive took two and CD8 memory one.

The investigators split CD4+ cells into a CD45RA+ naive subset and a CD45RA-negative memory subset. Germline assignment: CDR1 WNHNN and CDR2 SYGVQD (reference sequence). The CDR3 spans 15 residues. Trimming shortened V by 4 bases and J by 5 bases, and 18 bases separated the two germline ends. It was at deep level that the assay was run. Sequencing used immunoSEQ multiplex PCR; TCRdb keeps in-frame clones, though not all of them. The sample carries 1,500,000 or so clones, around 98.5% recorded once. Study-level results: Clonotypes that were shared across a handful of donors made up around 5% of naive CD4 clonotypes.

The chain combines TRBV10-1 with TRBJ2-7; D remains ambiguous. This clonotype was obtained from a man under 40 in good health. Sample: naive CD4+ T cells sorted from blood. Subset here: CD45RA+ positively selected. Written as DNA, the CDR3 is TGCGCCAGCAGTGCGATCGAGAGCGTAATCGACGAGCAGTACTTC. It translates to CASSAIESVIDEQYF.